Detailed here is one T cell receptor beta chain. No cognate antigen has been identified for it. Within one base of it there is no much larger clone, and no base qualities were kept. This entry comes from a study of blood T cell repertoires in COVID-19 (dated by TCRdb to the early 2020s). Some background on the complete study: Samples covering the acute and convalescent phases of COVID-19 were provided by collaborators in the United States, Italy and Spain. The prospective study material was composed of cDNA or gDNA derived from T cells, B-cell-depleted T cells, or PBMCs. The dataset comprised deeply sampled blood TCRbeta repertoires from subjects exposed to, actively infected with, or recovered from COVID-19. A freely available public database, intended as a resource for researchers studying the immune response to SARS-CoV-2, is where the repertoires were released. Samples came from the ongoing ImmuneRACE study (first 160 participants) plus 1,254 subjects from 6 global collaborators. Nearly every sample came with metadata listing a de-identified subject ID, COVID-19 status, age in years and sex. Where available, HLA class I and class II types were obtained from metadata supplied by the sample provider rather than from assay-based typing.

General study outcomes and caveats: The quantity of clinical and demographic metadata differed by source and by participant and was supplied without curation.

Each collaborating institution followed its own protocols to collect whole blood in K2EDTA tubes. Collaborator samples were shipped for TCRbeta analysis as frozen whole blood, isolated PBMCs, or DNA extracted from either sample type. The immunoSEQ Assay, a bias-controlled multiplex PCR, was used to amplify TCRbeta CDR3 regions from genomic DNA. In the authors' own workflow: The number of nucleated cells in each sample was estimated from the amplification of reference gene primers within the assay. To quantify the absolute abundance of each unique TCRbeta CDR3 rearrangement, sequence reads were collapsed and filtered. For each sample, productive Simpson clonality was calculated as the square root of Simpson's diversity index over productive rearrangements. TCRdb obtained this table from immuneACCESS and retained in-frame rearrangements with V and J assigned. These tables miss some clones; where compared with another copy, unresolved V genes account for less than half of the shortfall, and the remainder is unexplained. The D gene and trimming were derived from the DNA, and the V and J assignments and clone size from that table. The sample contains under 300,000 clones, 88% of them found a single time. The top ten hold 0.65% to 0.9% of the sample.

CDR3 length: 15 amino acids, cysteine to phenylalanine. This entry keeps only the CDR3 DNA: 45 bases, framed from base 1. The germline V end is reduced by 5 bases and the J end by 3 bases; junction bases left unmatched: 7. Reading the germline V gene gives CDR1 KGHSY and CDR2 FQNENV. Sequencing was done on a sample of peripheral blood. The receptor was isolated from a woman under 40 with acute or convalescent COVID-19. The chain uses TRBV16 and TRBJ2-7; 10 nucleotides in the junction match TRBD2. For the CDR3, the sequence is CASSYLAGDIYEQYF. The DNA sequence reads TGTGCCAGCAGCTACCTAGCGGGAGACATCTACGAGCAGTACTTC.